Each of the 13 T cell receptor beta chains below was sequenced from the same sample in a study of CD8+ T cells in alopecia areata. TCR sequencing used cDNA made by reverse transcription of extracted RNA. Here immunoSEQ multiplex PCR was the method, and the copy in TCRdb shows in-frame clones only, minus some. The sample counts some 6,000 clones, none seen once; the ten largest own less than 35%. Separation of pooled cutaneous lymph node cells was by sorting with CD4, CD8alpha, NKG2D, NKG2ACE and other markers. The source material was CD8+ T cells sorted from a lymph node. The receptors were sampled from a C3H/HeJ mouse with alopecia areata. This mouse strain has H2-k as its MHC haplotype.

This clone was picked up many times. Gene and germline names: mouse. The CDR3 end lies 4 residues beyond the end of the read and is filled in from the germline J gene. The chain uses TRBV31 and TRBJ2-7, with D possibly TRBD2 on 6 matching bases. The CDR3 sequence is 13 residues long. CDR1 and CDR2 (germline): GKSSPN, SITVG. Incomplete CDR3 DNA: TGTGCCTGGAGTCCTGACTGGTCTTAT. Translation: CAWSPDWSY. The CDR3, in full, reads CAWSPDWSYEQYF. The full variable domain, rest sourced from reference TRBV31 and TRBJ2-7, is AQTIHQWPVAEIKAVGSPLSLGCTIKGKSSPNLYWYWQATGGTLQQLFYSITVGQVESVVQLNLSASRPKDDQFILSTEKLLLSHSGFYLCAWSPDWSYEQYFGPGTRLTVL.

At least ten counts were recorded for this clone. Mouse gene names and germline throughout. Coverage ceases 4 residues before the CDR3 finishes, and the germline J gene fills in the end. The chain carries TRBV13-1 and TRBJ2-7, with 8 nucleotides matching TRBD2. CDR1 is NSHNY, CDR2 SYGAGN, per germline. The CDR3 has 13 residues. The CDR3 spells CASSDNWGYEQYF. The part of the CDR3 DNA that was read is TGTGCCAGCAGTGATAACTGGGGGTAT.

Points on this clone: Gene names refer to mouse genes. The observed sequence ends 4 residues before the CDR3 terminus, with the missing tail filled in from the germline J gene. This sequence joins TRBV31 and TRBJ2-5, with 9 bases that match TRBD2. The CDR3 is made up of 14 amino acids. Per germline, CDR1 GKSSPN and CDR2 SITVG. The CDR3 reads CAWSLDWGSDTQYF. The part of the CDR3 DNA that was read is TGTGCCTGGAGTCTCGACTGGGGGTCAGAC.

This clone was recorded many times. Gene names and germline match the mouse. The CDR3 end is not reached by the read, which stops 4 residues before it; the germline J gene fills it in. This chain uses TRBV5 with TRBJ2-3; 12 nucleotides match TRBD2. V was clipped by 2 bases and J by 1 base; unmatched bases: 4. Germline V gene sequence: CDR1 LGHNA, CDR2 YNLKQL (reference sequence). This CDR3 is 17 amino acids long. Partial CDR3 DNA: TGTGCCAGCAGCCAACACAGACTGGGGGGGCGTGCAGAA. Its protein product is CASSQHRLGGRAE. The complete CDR3 protein is CASSQHRLGGRAETLYF.

This clone appeared many times. Gene names are mouse gene names. Coverage ceases 4 residues before the CDR3 finishes, and the germline J gene fills in the end. The genes are TRBV31 and TRBJ2-3; D is perhaps TRBD2 (5 bases). CDR1 and CDR2 from the germline V gene are GKSSPN and SITVG. The CDR3 is 13 amino acids. Trimming pared 4 bases from V and 0 bases from J, leaving 8 bases between. This chain's CDR3 is CAWTGNSAETLYF. CDR3 bases read: TGTGCCTGGACTGGGAATAGTGCAGAA.

This clone was seen ten or more times. Mouse gene names apply. The read finishes 4 residues shy of the CDR3 end, and the germline J gene is used to complete it. This chain uses TRBV16 with TRBJ2-7, with TRBD1 matching 10 bases. The CDR3 consists of 15 residues. With V trimmed by 3 bases and J by 2 bases, 4 bases remained unmatched. Germline CDR1 reads SGHSA; CDR2 reads FRNQAP. CDR3: CASSFPGTGAYEQYF. Incomplete CDR3 DNA: TGTGCAAGCAGCTTCCCCGGGACAGGGGCCTAT. The full variable domain, rest sourced from reference TRBV16 and TRBJ2-7, is NAGVIQTPRHKVTGKGQEATLWCEPISGHSAVFWYRQTIVQGLEFLTYFRNQAPIDDSGMPKERFSAQMPNQSHSTLKIQSTQPQDSAVYLCASSFPGTGAYEQYFGPGTRLTVL.

Note on this clone: Gene and germline names: mouse. The CDR3 bases that were read are TGTGCCAGCAGTCGGGACTGGGGGGATCAAAAC. It specifies CASSRDWGDQN. The CDR3, in full, reads CASSRDWGDQNTLYF. This rearrangement joins TRBV19 to TRBJ2-4, with 12 bases identical to TRBD2. The read finishes 4 residues shy of the CDR3 end, and the germline J gene is used to complete it. With V trimmed by 4 bases and J by 2 bases, 2 bases remained unmatched. Germline V gene data show CDR1 as FNHDT and CDR2 as SITEND (reference sequence). The CDR3 sequence is 15 residues long.

In this sample, this clone turned up many times. Mouse gene names apply. The read stops 4 residues short of the end of the CDR3; the missing end is completed from the germline J gene. The chain uses TRBV1 and TRBJ1-2, with D maybe TRBD1 (6 bases). The V end was cut by 1 base, the J end by 0 bases, with 12 bases between. CDR3 length: 16 residues. Germline loops: CDR1 NSQYPW, CDR2 LRSPGD (reference sequence). The CDR3: CTCSAVPGQSNSDYTF. The DNA read from the CDR3 is TGCACCTGCAGTGCAGTCCCGGGACAATCAAACTCC.

Details on this clone: Mouse names are used for the genes. The read terminates 4 residues before the CDR3 end, so the remaining end is supplied by the germline J gene. The rearrangement links TRBV19 to TRBJ1-2; D is perhaps TRBD1 (6 bases). Trimming cost V 1 base and J 0 bases, with 7 bases left between them. There are 14 residues in the CDR3. Germline loops: CDR1 FNHDT, CDR2 SITEND (reference sequence). The CDR3: CASSIRDTNSDYTF. CDR3 DNA, as far as it was read: TGTGCCAGCAGTATAAGGGACACAAACTCC.

By proportion, this clone is medium-sized. Gene labels here are mouse ones. The read finishes 4 residues shy of the CDR3 end, and the germline J gene is used to complete it. This CDR3 is also generated by other DNA sequences in the sample. This sequence joins TRBV1 and TRBJ2-7, with TRBD2 matching over 8 bases. The germline V gene encodes CDR1 NSQYPW and CDR2 LRSPGD (reference sequence). V trimming: 0 bases; J trimming: 1 base; junction bases outside the gene matches: 2. The CDR3 runs 15 residues. The CDR3 sequence: CTCSADWGGSYEQYF. The sequenced part of the CDR3 DNA is TGCACCTGCAGTGCAGATTGGGGGGGTTCCTAT.

The table lists this clone with a few counts. Mouse names are used for the genes. The read terminates 4 residues ahead of where the CDR3 ends, so the germline J gene completes it. V gene TRBV2 combines with J gene TRBJ2-5; the match to TRBD2 covers 12 bases. CDR3 size: 15 residues. Germline CDR1 reads LGHNA; CDR2 reads YSYQKL. CDR3 bases read: TGTGCCAGCAGCCAAGAGACTGGGGGGGCTGAC. It yields the protein CASSQETGGAD. The entire CDR3 is CASSQETGGADTQYF.

This clone was detected only a few times. Any gene name here is a mouse gene name. Read data end 4 residues before the CDR3 end; the end is taken from the germline J gene. The rearrangement joins TRBV29 to TRBJ2-7, with 7 bases aligning to TRBD1. Germline V CDR1 and CDR2: MSHET, SYDVDS. The ends lost 5 bases at V and 0 bases at J; junction bases unmatched: 4. The CDR3 is 14 residues long. CDR3 bases read: TGTGCTAGCAGTCCCCGGGACAGCTCCTAT. This sequence encodes CASSPRDSSY. In full, the CDR3 is CASSPRDSSYEQYF.

This clone occurred many times. Gene names refer to mouse genes. The CDR3 extends 4 residues past the end of the read, so its final part is completed from the germline J gene. The chain is built from TRBV13-2 and TRBJ1-2; TRBD1 aligns across 7 bases. Germline CDR1 reads NNHNN; CDR2 reads SYGAGS (reference sequence). The CDR3 has 15 amino acids. After removal of 3 bases from V and 0 bases from J, the junction contained 5 bases not matched to a gene. CDR3 bases read: TGTGCCAGCGGTGGTCGGGACAGTGCAAACTCC. It yields the protein CASGGRDSANS. The full CDR3 protein reads CASGGRDSANSDYTF.